The 10 T cell receptor beta chains in this list originate from one sample, sequenced in a study of early T cells in non-severe SARS-CoV-2 infection. TCRdb ran MiXCR on the 5' RACE reads and lists one entry per CDR3 protein. The sample has tens of thousands of distinct CDR3 sequences, about 12% seen once. This specimen was whole blood, taken at baseline. The receptors derive from an adult who was a healthcare worker with PCR-confirmed SARS-CoV-2 infection or an uninfected control (not recorded which).

This clonotype has just a few counts. The chain recombines TRBV7-8 with TRBJ2-1, with D unresolved. The CDR3 has 16 amino acids. Germline V gene data show CDR1 as SGHVS and CDR2 as FQNEAQ. V was clipped by 1 base and J by 0 bases, with 10 bases between them. DNA for the CDR3: TGTGCCAGCAGCTTAGGGCCCCTTAGCTCCTACAATGAGCAGTTCTTC. Protein sequence: CASSLGPLSSYNEQFF.

The chain is built from TRBV29-1 and TRBJ2-1; tentatively, D is TRBD1 (6 bases). Deletions cut 4 bases from V and 9 bases from J, with 22 bases between. CDR3 length: 15 residues. CDR1 is SQVTM and CDR2 is ANQGSEA in the germline V gene. The CDR3 loop is CSVAVDSRPLGEQFF. The CDR3 DNA is TGCAGCGTTGCGGTGGACAGCCGACCGCTGGGTGAGCAGTTCTTC.

This clonotype is medium-sized within its sample. CDR3 sequence: CSATLQMRTGELFF. In nucleotides, the CDR3 is TGCAGTGCTACCCTCCAGATGCGGACCGGGGAGCTGTTTTTT. The V call is TRBV20-1, the J call TRBJ2-2; no definite D call. The CDR3 loop spans 14 amino acids. V was shortened by 4 bases and J by 5 bases, with 14 bases between the two germline ends. CDR1 DFQATT and CDR2 SNEGSKA come from the germline V gene (reference sequence).

This clonotype was seen a handful of times. The chain is built from TRBV29-1 and TRBJ2-3, with D uncertain. Looked up from germline, CDR1 is SQVTM and CDR2 is ANQGSEA. Trimming took 5 bases from V and 2 from J, leaving 8 bases between them. This CDR3 comprises 12 residues. CDR3 in amino acids: CSVSTDTDTQYF. The CDR3 DNA reads as TGCAGCGTTTCTACCGACACAGATACGCAGTATTTT.

This clonotype came up many times. The genes are TRBV4-1 and TRBJ1-1, with D possibly TRBD1 on 5 matching bases. The CDR3 spans 15 residues. V lost 3 bases to trimming and J lost 4 bases, with 15 bases between them. The germline V gene has CDR1 MGHRA and CDR2 YSYEKL. CDR3 bases: TGCGCCAGCAGCCATTCCCAGGGTCCGGCCACTGAAGCTTTCTTT. Translation gives CASSHSQGPATEAFF.

The chain couples TRBV5-1 to TRBJ2-3, with D perhaps TRBD1 (6 bases). Germline V gene sequence: CDR1 SGHRS, CDR2 YFSETQ. The CDR3 is made up of 15 amino acids. The germline V and J ends were trimmed by 6 bases and 1 base, with 15 bases remaining between them. The CDR3 reads CASNPSGQRTDTQYF. CDR3 in DNA: TGCGCCAGCAACCCTTCAGGACAGCGCACAGATACGCAGTATTTT.

This clonotype was observed a few times. As DNA, the CDR3 is TGTGCCAGCAGCTTAGTTTCGGCGGGAGGGCCGGGGAATGAGCAGTTCTTC. Encoded protein: CASSLVSAGGPGNEQFF. The chain recombines TRBV11-1 with TRBJ2-1; the match to TRBD2 covers 9 bases. The CDR3 is made up of 17 amino acids. The V and J ends lost 1 base and 7 bases, in that order; junction bases with no gene match: 11. The germline V gene has CDR1 SGHAT and CDR2 FQDESV (reference sequence).

This clonotype was found a few times. The CDR3 loop is CASIPGGGNINEQFF. CDR3 coding DNA: TGTGCCAGCATACCCGGGGGCGGGAACATTAATGAGCAGTTCTTC. This chain links TRBV27 with TRBJ2-1, with D possibly called TRBD1 or TRBD2 (6 bases each). Germline CDR1 MNHEY, CDR2 SMNVEV (reference sequence). V lost 7 bases and J lost 7, with 20 bases in between. This CDR3 region has 15 residues.

This clonotype was seen a handful of times. The chain is built from TRBV7-9 and TRBJ2-1; tentative D call: TRBD1 (6 bases). This CDR3 has 16 amino acids. Trimming removed 5 bases from V and 0 bases from J, with 14 bases in between. The germline V gene encodes CDR1 SEHNR and CDR2 FQNEAQ (reference sequence). The CDR3 protein is CASSPTGRSSYNEQFF. The CDR3 DNA sequence: TGTGCCAGCAGCCCGACAGGACGGAGCTCCTACAATGAGCAGTTCTTC. Together with reference TRBV7-9 and TRBJ2-1, the CDR3 gives the full variable domain: DTGVSQNPRHKITKRGQNVTFRCDPISEHNRLYWYRQTLGQGPEFLTYFQNEAQLEKSRLLSDRFSAERPKGSFSTLEIQRTEQGDSAMYLCASSPTGRSSYNEQFFGPGTRLTVL.

The chain employs TRBV10-2 and TRBJ2-1; D is possibly TRBD1 or TRBD2 (5 bases each). Germline lookup yields CDR1 WSHSY and CDR2 SAAADI. Trimming shortened V by 2 bases and J by 0 bases, and 11 bases separated the two germline ends. CDR3 length: 16 residues. CDR3 nucleotides: TGCGCCAGCAGTGAGGGGGCAGGGAGCTCCTACAATGAGCAGTTCTTC. Its translation is CASSEGAGSSYNEQFF.